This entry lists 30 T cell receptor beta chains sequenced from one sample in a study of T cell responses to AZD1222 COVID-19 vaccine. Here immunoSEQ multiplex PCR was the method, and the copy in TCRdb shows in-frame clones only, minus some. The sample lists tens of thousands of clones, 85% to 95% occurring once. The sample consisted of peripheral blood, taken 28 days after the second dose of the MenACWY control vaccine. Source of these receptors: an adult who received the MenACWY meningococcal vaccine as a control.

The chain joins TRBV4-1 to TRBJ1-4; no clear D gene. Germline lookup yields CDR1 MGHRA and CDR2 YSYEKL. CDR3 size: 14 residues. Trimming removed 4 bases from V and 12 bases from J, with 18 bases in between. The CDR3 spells CASSLIRGSAELFF. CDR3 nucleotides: TGCGCCAGCAGCCTAATACGGGGATCTGCTGAACTGTTTTTT.

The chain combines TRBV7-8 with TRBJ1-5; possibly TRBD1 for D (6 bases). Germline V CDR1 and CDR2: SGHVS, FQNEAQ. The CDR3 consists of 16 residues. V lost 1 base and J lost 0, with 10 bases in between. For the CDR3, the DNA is TGTGCCAGCAGCTTAGAGGGACACTATAGCAATCAGCCCCAGCATTTT. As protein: CASSLEGHYSNQPQHF.

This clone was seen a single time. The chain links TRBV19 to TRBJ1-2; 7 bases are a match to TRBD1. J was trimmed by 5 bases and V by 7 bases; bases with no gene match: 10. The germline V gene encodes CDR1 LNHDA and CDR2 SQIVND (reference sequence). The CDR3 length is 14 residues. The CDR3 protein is CASTIGGPGYGYTF. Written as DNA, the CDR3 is TGTGCCAGTACCATAGGGGGCCCCGGGTATGGCTACACCTTC.

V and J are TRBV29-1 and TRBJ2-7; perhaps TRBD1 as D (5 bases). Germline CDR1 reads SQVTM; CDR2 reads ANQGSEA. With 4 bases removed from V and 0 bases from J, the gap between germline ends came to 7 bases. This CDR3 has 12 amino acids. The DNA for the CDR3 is TGCAGCGTTGGACAGTTCTCCTACGAGCAGTACTTC. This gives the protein CSVGQFSYEQYF.

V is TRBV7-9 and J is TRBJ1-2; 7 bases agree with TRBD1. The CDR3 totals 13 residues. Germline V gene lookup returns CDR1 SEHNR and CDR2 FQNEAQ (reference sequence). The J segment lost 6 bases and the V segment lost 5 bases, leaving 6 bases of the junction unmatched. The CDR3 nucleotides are TGTGCCAGCAGCCGCGGGACAGTTCATGGCTACACCTTC. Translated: CASSRGTVHGYTF.

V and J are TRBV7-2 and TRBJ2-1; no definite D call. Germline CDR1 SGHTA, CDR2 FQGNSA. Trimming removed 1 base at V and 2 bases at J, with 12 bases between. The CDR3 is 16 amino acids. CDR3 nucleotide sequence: TGTGCCAGCAGCTTAGGAGCTGGGATCACCTACAATGAGCAGTTCTTC. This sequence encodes CASSLGAGITYNEQFF.

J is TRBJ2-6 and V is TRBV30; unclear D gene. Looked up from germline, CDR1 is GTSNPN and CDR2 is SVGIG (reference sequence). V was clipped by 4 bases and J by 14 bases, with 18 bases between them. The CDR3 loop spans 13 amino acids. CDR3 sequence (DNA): TGTGCCTGGACGGCGGTGGCCTCTGGGATCCTGACTTTC. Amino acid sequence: CAWTAVASGILTF.

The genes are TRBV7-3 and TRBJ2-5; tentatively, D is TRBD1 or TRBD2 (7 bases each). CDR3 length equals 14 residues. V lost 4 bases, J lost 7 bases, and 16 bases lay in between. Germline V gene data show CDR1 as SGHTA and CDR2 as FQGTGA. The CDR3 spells CASSSDPRGGTQYF. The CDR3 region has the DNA TGTGCCAGCAGCTCGGACCCCAGGGGGGGGACCCAGTACTTC.

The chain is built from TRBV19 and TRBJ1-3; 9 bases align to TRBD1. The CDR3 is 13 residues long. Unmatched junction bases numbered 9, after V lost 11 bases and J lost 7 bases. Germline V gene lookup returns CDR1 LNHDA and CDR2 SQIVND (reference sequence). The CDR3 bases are TGTGCCGTTCGGGGACAGGGAAGGAACACCATATATTTT. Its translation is CAVRGQGRNTIYF.

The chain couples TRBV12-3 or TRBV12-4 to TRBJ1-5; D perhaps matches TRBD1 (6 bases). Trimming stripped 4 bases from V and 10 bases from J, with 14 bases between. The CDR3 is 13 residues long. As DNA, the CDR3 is TGTGCCAGCAGTTCCGAGAACAGGGACCCCCAGCATTTT. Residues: CASSSENRDPQHF.

The CDR3 here is CASSQEEQGYTEAFF. For the CDR3, the DNA is TGCGCCAGCAGCCAAGAGGAGCAGGGATACACTGAAGCTTTCTTT. The rearrangement joins TRBV4-3 to TRBJ1-1; a possible D gene is TRBD1 (5 bases). Germline assignment: CDR1 LGHNA and CDR2 YSLEER. The CDR3 is 15 residues long. V dropped 0 bases and J dropped 3 bases, with 11 bases sitting between them.

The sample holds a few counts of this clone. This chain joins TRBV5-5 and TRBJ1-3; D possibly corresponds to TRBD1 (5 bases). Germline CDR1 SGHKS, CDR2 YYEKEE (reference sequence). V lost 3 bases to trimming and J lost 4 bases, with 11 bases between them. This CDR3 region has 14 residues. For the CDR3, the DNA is TGTGCCAGCAGCTCAGCAGGGCGAGGAAACACCATATATTTT. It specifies CASSSAGRGNTIYF.

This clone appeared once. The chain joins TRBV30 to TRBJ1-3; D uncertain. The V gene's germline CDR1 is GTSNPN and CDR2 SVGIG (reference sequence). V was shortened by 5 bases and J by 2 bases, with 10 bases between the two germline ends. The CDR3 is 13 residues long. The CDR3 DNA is TGTGCCTGGGGGAGTGGACCTGGAAACACCATATATTTT. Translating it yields CAWGSGPGNTIYF.

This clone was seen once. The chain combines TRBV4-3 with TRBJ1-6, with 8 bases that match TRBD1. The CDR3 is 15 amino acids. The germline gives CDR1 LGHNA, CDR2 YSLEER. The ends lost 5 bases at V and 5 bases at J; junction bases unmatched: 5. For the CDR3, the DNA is TGCGCCAGCAGCTCGCAGACAGGGGATAATTCACCCCTCCACTTT. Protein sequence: CASSSQTGDNSPLHF.

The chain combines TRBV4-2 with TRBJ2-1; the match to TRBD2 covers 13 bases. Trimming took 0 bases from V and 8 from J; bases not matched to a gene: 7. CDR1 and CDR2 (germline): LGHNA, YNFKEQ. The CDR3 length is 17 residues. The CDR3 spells CASSQEMGLAGKDEQFF. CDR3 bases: TGTGCCAGCAGCCAAGAGATGGGACTAGCGGGAAAGGATGAGCAGTTCTTC.

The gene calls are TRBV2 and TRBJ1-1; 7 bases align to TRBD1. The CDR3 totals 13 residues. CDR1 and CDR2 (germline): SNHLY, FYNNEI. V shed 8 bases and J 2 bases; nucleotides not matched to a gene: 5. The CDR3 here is CASGAGGNTEAFF. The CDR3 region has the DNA TGTGCCAGCGGCGCAGGGGGAAACACTGAAGCTTTCTTT.

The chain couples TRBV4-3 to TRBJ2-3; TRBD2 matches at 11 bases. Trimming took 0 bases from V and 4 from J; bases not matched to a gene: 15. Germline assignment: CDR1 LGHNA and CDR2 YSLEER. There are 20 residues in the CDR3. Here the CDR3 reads CASSQDTLLAGVSVADTQYF. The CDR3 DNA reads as TGCGCCAGCAGCCAAGATACTCTACTAGCGGGAGTGTCGGTGGCAGATACGCAGTATTTT.

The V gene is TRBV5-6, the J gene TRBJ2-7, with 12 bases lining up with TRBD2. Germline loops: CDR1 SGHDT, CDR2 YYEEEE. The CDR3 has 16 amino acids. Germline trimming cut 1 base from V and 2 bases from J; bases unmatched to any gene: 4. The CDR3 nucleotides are TGTGCCAGCAGCTTGCCTAGCGGGAGGGCCCCCTACGAGCAGTACTTC. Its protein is CASSLPSGRAPYEQYF.

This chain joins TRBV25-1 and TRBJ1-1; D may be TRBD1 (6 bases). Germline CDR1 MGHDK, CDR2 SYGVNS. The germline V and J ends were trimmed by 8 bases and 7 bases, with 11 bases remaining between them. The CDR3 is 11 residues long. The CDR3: CASSDSYEAFF. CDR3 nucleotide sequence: TGTGCCAGCTCGGACAGCTATGAAGCTTTCTTT.

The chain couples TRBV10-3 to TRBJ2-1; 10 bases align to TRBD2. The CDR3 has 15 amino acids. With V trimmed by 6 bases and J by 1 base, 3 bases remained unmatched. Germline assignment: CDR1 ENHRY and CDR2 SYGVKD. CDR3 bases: TGTGCCATCAGAGGAGCGGGAGGGTCCTACAATGAGCAGTTCTTC. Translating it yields CAIRGAGGSYNEQFF.

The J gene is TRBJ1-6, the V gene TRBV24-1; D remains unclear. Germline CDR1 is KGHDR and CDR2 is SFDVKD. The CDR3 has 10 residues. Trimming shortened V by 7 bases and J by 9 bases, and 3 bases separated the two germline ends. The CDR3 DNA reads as TGTGCCACCAGGGGTTCACCCCTCCACTTT. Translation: CATRGSPLHF.

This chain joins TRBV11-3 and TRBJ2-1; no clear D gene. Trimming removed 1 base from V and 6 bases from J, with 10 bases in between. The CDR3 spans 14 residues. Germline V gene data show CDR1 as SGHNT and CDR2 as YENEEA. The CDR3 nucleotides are TGTGCCAGCAGCTTAGGGGTGGCCAGCAATGAGCAGTTCTTC. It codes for CASSLGVASNEQFF.

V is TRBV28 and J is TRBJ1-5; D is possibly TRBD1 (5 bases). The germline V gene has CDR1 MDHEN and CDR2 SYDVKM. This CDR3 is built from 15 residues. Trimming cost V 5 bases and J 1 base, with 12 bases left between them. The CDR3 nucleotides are TGTGCCAGCAGTGCCCGGCAGGGCAGCAATCAGCCCCAGCATTTT. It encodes CASSARQGSNQPQHF.

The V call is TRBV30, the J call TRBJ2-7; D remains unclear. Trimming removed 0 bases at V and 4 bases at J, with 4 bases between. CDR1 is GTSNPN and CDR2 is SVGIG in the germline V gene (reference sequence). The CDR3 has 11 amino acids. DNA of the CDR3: TGTGCCTGGAGTGTGAGATACGAGCAGTACTTC. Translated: CAWSVRYEQYF.

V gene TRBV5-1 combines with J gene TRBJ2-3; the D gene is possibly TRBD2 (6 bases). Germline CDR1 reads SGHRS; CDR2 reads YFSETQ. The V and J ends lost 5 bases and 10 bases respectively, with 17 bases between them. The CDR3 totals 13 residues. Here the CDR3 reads CASRAGSPTPQYF. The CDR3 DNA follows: TGCGCCAGCAGGGCGGGGTCCCCAACACCGCAGTATTTT.

CDR3 protein: CASSLGVLGGTDTQYF. For the CDR3, the DNA is TGTGCCAGCAGCTTAGGGGTACTAGGAGGCACAGATACGCAGTATTTT. The chain recombines TRBV7-9 with TRBJ2-3; TRBD2 is a possible D gene (5 bases). The V end lost 1 base, the J end lost 1 base, and 12 bases lay between the germline ends. CDR1 and CDR2 (germline): SEHNR, FQNEAQ (reference sequence). The CDR3 is 16 amino acids.

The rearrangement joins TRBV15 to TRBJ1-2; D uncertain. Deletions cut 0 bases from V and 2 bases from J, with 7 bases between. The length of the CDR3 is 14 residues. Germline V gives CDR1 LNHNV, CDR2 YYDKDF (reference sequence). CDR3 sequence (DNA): TGTGCCACCAGCAGAGATCAAAGGAACTATGGCTACACCTTC. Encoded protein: CATSRDQRNYGYTF. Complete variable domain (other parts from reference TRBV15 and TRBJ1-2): DAMVIQNPRYQVTQFGKPVTLSCSQTLNHNVMYWYQQKSSQAPKLLFHYYDKDFNNEADTPDNFQSRRPNTSFCFLDIRSPGLGDTAMYLCATSRDQRNYGYTFGSGTRLTVV.

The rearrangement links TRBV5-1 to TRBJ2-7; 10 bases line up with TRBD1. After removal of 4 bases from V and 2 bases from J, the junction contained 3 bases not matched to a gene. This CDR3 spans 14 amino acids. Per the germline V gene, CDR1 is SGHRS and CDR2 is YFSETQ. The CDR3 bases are TGCGCCAGCAGCCAGGGACAGGGGCCCTACGAGCAGTACTTC. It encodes CASSQGQGPYEQYF.

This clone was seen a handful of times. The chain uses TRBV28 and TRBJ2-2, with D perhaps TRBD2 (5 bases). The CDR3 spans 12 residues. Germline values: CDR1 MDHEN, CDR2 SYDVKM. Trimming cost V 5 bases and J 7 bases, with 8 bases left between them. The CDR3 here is CASSGGFGELFF. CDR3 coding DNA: TGTGCCAGCAGTGGCGGGTTCGGGGAGCTGTTTTTT.

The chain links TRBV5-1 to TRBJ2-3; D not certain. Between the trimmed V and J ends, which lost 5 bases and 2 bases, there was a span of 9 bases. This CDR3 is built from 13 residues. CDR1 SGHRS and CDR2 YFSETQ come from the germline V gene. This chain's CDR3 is CASSGRNTDTQYF. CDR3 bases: TGCGCCAGCAGTGGACGGAACACAGATACGCAGTATTTT.